A selection of T cell receptor beta chains follows, all from one sample in a study of T cells after yellow fever vaccination. TCRdb reanalysed the 5' RACE reads using MiXCR and keeps one entry per CDR3 protein. The repertoire consists of roughly 50,000 distinct CDR3 sequences, with 7% to 9% occurring once and the leading ten covering 25% to 30%. This material consisted of CD8+ T cells sorted from PBMCs, taken around 15 days after the first yellow fever vaccination. All receptors derive from a man aged 18 to 29 who received the YFV17D yellow fever vaccine. Both conserved end residues are trimmed from each CDR3. The order of the fields is CDR3 protein, clone size, V gene, J gene. Not every row has a clone size; where given, it reads once, few, many or a size class.

ASSYRTGQWQPQH	.	TRBV4-1	TRBJ1-5
ASSRWGDRSSTDTQY	many	TRBV4-2	TRBJ2-3
ASSILERSSTDTQY	many	TRBV19	TRBJ2-3
SAEPVILPSTDTQY	many	TRBV29-1	TRBJ2-3
ATSDKADRYTQY	many	TRBV24-1	TRBJ2-3
ASSSHLAGGAENEQF	many	TRBV11-2	TRBJ2-1
ASSFQGSYNEQF	many	TRBV11-1	TRBJ2-1
ASSSHPHRGRTEAF	many	TRBV7-9	TRBJ1-1
AISGTGGPGANVLT	many	TRBV10-3	TRBJ2-6
ASSVAVPGPYGYT	many	TRBV9	TRBJ1-2
ASSQEMADENTEAF	many	TRBV4-2	TRBJ1-1
ASSVGTTNEQF	many	TRBV7-6	TRBJ2-1
ASSHGRGIDEQY	many	TRBV3-1	TRBJ2-7
ASSSWTSGENEQF	many	TRBV27	TRBJ2-1
ASSLGPRLASNEQF	many	TRBV7-9	TRBJ2-1
ASSPNDRDEESNQPQH	.	TRBV7-8	TRBJ1-5
ASSLGQGAEAF	many	TRBV11-2	TRBJ1-1
ASGPGSNYGYT	.	TRBV7-8	TRBJ1-2
ASNSPYEQY	few	TRBV6-2/TRBV6-3	TRBJ2-7
ASRGPRGPYNEQF	many	TRBV6-6	TRBJ2-1
ASSQDPGRIPTDTQY	many	TRBV4-3	TRBJ2-3
ASSPRTGVFVNEQF	many	TRBV9	TRBJ2-1
ASSLDTQY	many	TRBV12-3/TRBV12-4	TRBJ2-3
ASSQDESQPQH	many	TRBV3-1	TRBJ1-5
ASSQIGNEQF	.	TRBV7-9	TRBJ2-1
ASSDPGQPVEQY	few	TRBV7-9	TRBJ2-7
ASSVHGGTDTQY	.	TRBV9	TRBJ2-3
ASSFGDTDTQY	many	TRBV5-1	TRBJ2-3
ASSLLQVPQETQY	many	TRBV7-9	TRBJ2-5
ASSPGPGGPQH	many	TRBV6-5	TRBJ1-5
ASSLSSGVYFEQY	many	TRBV7-9	TRBJ2-7
SAFSGGIGEQF	many	TRBV20-1	TRBJ2-1
ASTRWLAGGIITDTQY	many	TRBV2	TRBJ2-3
ASSMDRGDEQF	many	TRBV5-1	TRBJ2-1
ASSITGHYEQY	many	TRBV19	TRBJ2-7
ASSLGASGVLGQF	many	TRBV11-2	TRBJ2-1
ASTQDSYNSPLH	many	TRBV6-1	TRBJ1-6
ASSFYGGGTDTQY	many	TRBV5-1	TRBJ2-3
ASSLGATQY	many	TRBV5-5	TRBJ2-3
ATSASRWGSQETQY	many	TRBV24-1	TRBJ2-5
ASGGDSTEAF	many	TRBV5-4	TRBJ1-1
ASSPGTAYDEQF	many	TRBV5-6	TRBJ2-1
SSRVWTGGDNEQF	many	TRBV20-1	TRBJ2-1
SVDDGMGGYT	medium-sized	TRBV29-1	TRBJ1-2